This T cell receptor beta chain stems from a study of T cell repertoires in aging, cancer and after chemotherapy. Multiplex touch-down PCR with TRB-A/B primers amplified rearranged V-D-J TRB sequences. A single record per CDR3 protein comes from TCRdb applying MiXCR to the multiplex PCR reads. Among around 9,000 distinct CDR3 sequences listed, over 30% were seen once. There are 16 residues in the CDR3. The ends lost 6 bases at V and 5 bases at J; junction bases unmatched: 9. The germline CDR1 and CDR2 sequences are MNHEY and SVGEGT. Peripheral blood genomic DNA, not sorted cells or RNA, was the template.

The TCR comes from a human donor in good health. The sequencing sample was made of blood. The chain uses TRBV6-2 or TRBV6-3 and TRBJ2-5, with 13 bases identical to TRBD2. CDR3 residues: CASSRGLAGVGETQYF. In nucleotides, the CDR3 is TGTGCCAGCAGCCGAGGACTAGCGGGAGTTGGGGAGACCCAGTACTTC.